Listed below are T cell receptor beta chains from one sample, sequenced in a study of blood T cells in healthy people across ages. TCRdb reanalysed the 5' RACE reads using MiXCR and keeps one entry per CDR3 protein. The data hold around 710,000 distinct CDR3 sequences, with around 46% observed a single time. Sequenced sample: blood. These receptors came from a woman in her fifties or sixties in good health. Each CDR3 is given with its conserved first and last residue. A D gene is named only where the DNA matches it firmly. Only part of the rows carry a size: once, few, many, or a class if the clone is expanded.

d_call	j_call	clone_size	v_call	cdr3_nt	cdr3_aa
TRBD1	TRBJ2-1	few	TRBV20-1	TGCAGTGCTGGGGACAGGGGATTTAACAATGAGCAGTTCTTC	CSAGDRGFNNEQFF
NA	TRBJ2-4	NA	TRBV10-3	TGTGCCATCAGGGAAGGGGGGGGAAACATTCAGTACTTC	CAIREGGGNIQYF
TRBD2	TRBJ2-7	NA	TRBV20-1	TGCAGTGCCTACACTAGCGTCTCCCCCTACGAGCAGTACTTC	CSAYTSVSPYEQYF
TRBD1	TRBJ1-6	NA	TRBV6-5	TGTGCCAGCAGTGCGGACAGGGGTTCACCCCTCCACTTT	CASSADRGSPLHF
TRBD2	TRBJ2-1	NA	TRBV10-3	TGTGCCATCAGTGAGTTTTTAGATGGGGCTAGCGGGGCCTCCTACAATGAGCAGTTCTTC	CAISEFLDGASGASYNEQFF
NA	TRBJ1-2	NA	TRBV15	TGTGCCACCAGCGCGCCGGATCCTGGCTACACCTTC	CATSAPDPGYTF
TRBD2	TRBJ2-7	NA	TRBV27	TGTGCCAGCATCCCTATGAGCGGGGGGACCTTCTACGAGCAGTACTTC	CASIPMSGGTFYEQYF
NA	TRBJ1-1	NA	TRBV20-1	TGCAGTGCTAGAGAAGGAAAGCGCCCGAACACTGAAGCTTTCTTT	CSAREGKRPNTEAFF
NA	TRBJ1-2	once	TRBV14	TGTGCCAGCAGCCAAGATCGGACCTATGGCTACACCTTC	CASSQDRTYGYTF
NA	TRBJ2-7	NA	TRBV6-5	TGTGCCAGCAGTTACGCGGGCCGGACCTCCTACGAGCAGTACTTC	CASSYAGRTSYEQYF
TRBD1	TRBJ2-6	few	TRBV14	TGTGCCAGCAGCCAAGAAGGGGGCCCTGCCCGCTCTGGGGCCAACGTCCTGACTTTC	CASSQEGGPARSGANVLTF
NA	TRBJ2-7	NA	TRBV6-2/TRBV6-3	TGTGTCAGCAGTCCCCGTCCATCGGGGATTTACGAGCAGTACTTC	CVSSPRPSGIYEQYF
NA	TRBJ2-3	few	TRBV6-1	TGTGCCAGCAGAGTTTCCACAGATACGCAGTATTTT	CASRVSTDTQYF
NA	TRBJ1-1	NA	TRBV20-1	TGCAGTGCTAGAGACAGGGGAAGCTCTGAAGCTTTCTTT	CSARDRGSSEAFF
TRBD2	TRBJ2-7	NA	TRBV6-2/TRBV6-3	TGTGCCAGCAGTTACTCGACTAGCGGTAATCCCTACGAGCAGTACTTC	CASSYSTSGNPYEQYF
NA	TRBJ1-5	few	TRBV6-2/TRBV6-3	TGTGCCAGCAGACATAGCAATCAGCCCCAGCATTTT	CASRHSNQPQHF
TRBD1	TRBJ2-5	many	TRBV20-1	TGCAGTGCTCGGGGACAGGGAAAGGAGACCCAGTACTTC	CSARGQGKETQYF
TRBD1	TRBJ2-1	NA	TRBV9	TGTGCCAGCAGAGCTACAGGGGGCACCTACAATGAGCGGTTCTTC	CASRATGGTYNERFF
TRBD2	TRBJ2-3	NA	TRBV20-1	TGCAGTGCCATGGGACTAGCAACAGATACGCAGTATTTT	CSAMGLATDTQYF
TRBD1	TRBJ2-5	once	TRBV4-2	TGTGCCAGCAGCTTAACGACAGGGAGCCAGACCCAGTACTTC	CASSLTTGSQTQYF
TRBD2	TRBJ2-7	NA	TRBV20-1	TGCAGTGCTAGAGCCCGTGGGACTACCTACGAGCAGTACTTC	CSARARGTTYEQYF
NA	TRBJ1-1	few	TRBV20-1	TGCAGTGCTAGTTCCCCGGGGGGAGGCACTGAAGCTTTCTTT	CSASSPGGGTEAFF
TRBD1	TRBJ2-5	NA	TRBV28	TGTGCCAGCACCCAAAGCGGGACAGGGACTGAGCAGTACTTC	CASTQSGTGTEQYF
NA	TRBJ2-3	few	TRBV7-2	TGTGCCAGCAGCTTTTCGTCCATAGCGCAGTATTTT	CASSFSSIAQYF
NA	TRBJ1-4	few	TRBV7-2	TGTGCCAGCAGCCAACAGGGAGCTGAAAAACTGTTTTTT	CASSQQGAEKLFF
NA	TRBJ2-1	many	TRBV20-1	TGCAGTGCTAGAGATGGTGCTACCTCCTACAATGAGCAGTTCTTC	CSARDGATSYNEQFF
TRBD2	TRBJ2-3	few	TRBV20-1	TGCAGTGCTACGCTACTGACTAGGGGAGGGGATACGCAGTATTTT	CSATLLTRGGDTQYF
TRBD1	TRBJ2-7	once	TRBV7-9	TGTGCCAGCAGCTTATACCTGAGGACAGGGGATCTGGACGAGCAGTACTTC	CASSLYLRTGDLDEQYF
TRBD2	TRBJ2-1	few	TRBV15	TGTGCCACCAGCAGTGCGACTAGCGGGAGCTCCTACAATGAGCAGTTCTTC	CATSSATSGSSYNEQFF
NA	TRBJ1-1	NA	TRBV20-1	TGCAGTGGACAGAGCTACACTGAAGCTTTCTTT	CSGQSYTEAFF
NA	TRBJ2-1	few	TRBV27	TGTGCCAGCAGTGGGACCAGCAATGAGCAGTTCTTC	CASSGTSNEQFF
NA	TRBJ1-2	NA	TRBV12-3/TRBV12-4	TGTGCCAGCAGTTTAGCTGGTACCCAGAGGTCCTATGGCTACACCTTC	CASSLAGTQRSYGYTF
NA	TRBJ1-2	NA	TRBV6-6	TGTGCCAGTCGCCCATTTGGGGAAGGCTACACCTTC	CASRPFGEGYTF
TRBD2	TRBJ2-2	NA	TRBV10-3	TGTGCCATCAGTGACCGACTAGCGGGGGGATTGAACACCGGGGAGCTGTTTTTT	CAISDRLAGGLNTGELFF
NA	TRBJ1-2	many	TRBV12-3/TRBV12-4	TGTGCCAGCAGGCCCCGAGGGAACTATGGCTACACCTTC	CASRPRGNYGYTF